These T cell receptor beta chains were read from a single sample in a study of cytomegalovirus exposure and HLA in healthy donors. TCRdb's copy holds only in-frame clones and misses some; the assay was immunoSEQ multiplex PCR. Of about 130,000 clones in the sample, over 15% are singletons; the top ten hold about 2.6%. Sequencing input: PBMCs. The receptors stem from a female donor in good health and CMV-seropositive. CDR3s include the opening cysteine and the closing phenylalanine or tryptophan. A D gene is named only where the DNA matches it firmly. Only part of the rows carry a size: once, few, many, or a class if the clone is expanded.

clone size: .; CDR3 length: 14; V gene: TRBV2; D gene: TRBD2; J gene: TRBJ2-7; CDR3 DNA: TGTGCCAGCAGTCTAGCGGGAGTCGACGACGAGCAGTACTTC; CDR3 protein: CASSLAGVDDEQYF
clone size: .; CDR3 length: 18; V gene: TRBV25-1; D gene: .; J gene: TRBJ1-2; CDR3 DNA: TGTGCCAGCAGTGTTCTTGTCGGGGGGCGCGTAGGTACCTATGGCTACACCTTC; CDR3 protein: CASSVLVGGRVGTYGYTF
clone size: .; CDR3 length: 15; V gene: TRBV5-1; D gene: TRBD2; J gene: TRBJ2-3; CDR3 DNA: TGCGCCAGCAGCTTGGGACTAGCTTTGGCAGATACGCAGTATTTT; CDR3 protein: CASSLGLALADTQYF
clone size: .; CDR3 length: 14; V gene: TRBV19; D gene: .; J gene: TRBJ1-5; CDR3 DNA: TGTGCCAGTAGTCTAAGAGTCCCGAATCAGCCCCAGCATTTT; CDR3 protein: CASSLRVPNQPQHF
clone size: few; CDR3 length: 13; V gene: TRBV29-1; D gene: .; J gene: TRBJ2-2; CDR3 DNA: TGCAGCGTTGGAGTTTCCTCTTCCGGGGAGCTGTTTTTT; CDR3 protein: CSVGVSSSGELFF
clone size: few; CDR3 length: 15; V gene: TRBV2; D gene: .; J gene: TRBJ1-2; CDR3 DNA: TGTGCCAGCAGTGTGGTTAGCCTTTCCTACTATGGCTACACCTTC; CDR3 protein: CASSVVSLSYYGYTF
clone size: few; CDR3 length: 12; V gene: TRBV5-4; D gene: .; J gene: TRBJ2-1; CDR3 DNA: TGTGCCAGCAGCTTGGCCGGAGGTGAGCAGTTCTTC; CDR3 protein: CASSLAGGEQFF
clone size: .; CDR3 length: 15; V gene: TRBV5-1; D gene: .; J gene: TRBJ2-1; CDR3 DNA: TGCGCCTGTTCAAAATCATTCCCCCAGTACAATGAGCAGTTCTTC; CDR3 protein: CACSKSFPQYNEQFF
clone size: .; CDR3 length: 17; V gene: TRBV27; D gene: TRBD2; J gene: TRBJ2-3; CDR3 DNA: TGTGCCAGCAGTCAACGACTAGCCCAGGAGGGCACAGATACGCAGTATTTT; CDR3 protein: CASSQRLAQEGTDTQYF
clone size: .; CDR3 length: 15; V gene: TRBV30; D gene: TRBD2; J gene: TRBJ2-3; CDR3 DNA: TGTGCCTGGAGATTTAGCGGGAGTACAGCAGATACGCAGTATTTT; CDR3 protein: CAWRFSGSTADTQYF
clone size: few; CDR3 length: 15; V gene: TRBV18; D gene: TRBD2; J gene: TRBJ2-7; CDR3 DNA: TGTGCCAGCTCCTCCGTAGCGGGAGGGACCTACGAGCAGTACTTC; CDR3 protein: CASSSVAGGTYEQYF
clone size: .; CDR3 length: 14; V gene: TRBV5-5; D gene: TRBD1; J gene: TRBJ1-1; CDR3 DNA: TGTGCCAGCAGCTACGGGGGGACAGGGTATGAAGCTTTCTTT; CDR3 protein: CASSYGGTGYEAFF
clone size: .; CDR3 length: 14; V gene: TRBV5-1; D gene: TRBD2; J gene: TRBJ2-1; CDR3 DNA: TGCGCCAGCAGCTTGACTAGCGGGACCAATGAGCAGTTCTTC; CDR3 protein: CASSLTSGTNEQFF
clone size: few; CDR3 length: 16; V gene: TRBV28; D gene: TRBD1; J gene: TRBJ1-3; CDR3 DNA: TGTGCCAGCAGTTCCCCCAGGGGGTTCCCTGGAAACACCATATATTTT; CDR3 protein: CASSSPRGFPGNTIYF
clone size: .; CDR3 length: 14; V gene: TRBV9; D gene: TRBD1; J gene: TRBJ2-1; CDR3 DNA: TGTGCCAGCAGCGTAGTCCAGGGGGCGCGGTGGCAGTTCTTC; CDR3 protein: CASSVVQGARWQFF
clone size: .; CDR3 length: 16; V gene: TRBV28; D gene: TRBD1; J gene: TRBJ2-7; CDR3 DNA: TGTGCCAGCACCACTCTCCGGGACAGGGGAAGGTACGAGCAGTACTTC; CDR3 protein: CASTTLRDRGRYEQYF
clone size: .; CDR3 length: 13; V gene: TRBV15; D gene: .; J gene: TRBJ1-5; CDR3 DNA: TGTGCCACCAGCGTCCGACTGGGTCAGCCCCAGCATTTT; CDR3 protein: CATSVRLGQPQHF
clone size: .; CDR3 length: 17; V gene: TRBV2; D gene: TRBD2; J gene: TRBJ2-3; CDR3 DNA: TGTGCCAGCAGGCGGACTAGCGGGGGGACGCTCGGGGATACGCAGTATTTT; CDR3 protein: CASRRTSGGTLGDTQYF
clone size: .; CDR3 length: 15; V gene: TRBV19; D gene: .; J gene: TRBJ1-5; CDR3 DNA: TGTGCCAGTAGTGCCCGGACAGTTCGCAATCAGCCCCAGCATTTT; CDR3 protein: CASSARTVRNQPQHF
clone size: few; CDR3 length: 19; V gene: TRBV29-1; D gene: TRBD2; J gene: TRBJ2-3; CDR3 DNA: TGCAGCGTTGTCATCCTTTCCCGAGCGGGGGTTATCAGCACAGATACGCAGTATTTT; CDR3 protein: CSVVILSRAGVISTDTQYF
clone size: .; CDR3 length: 15; V gene: TRBV5-1; D gene: TRBD2; J gene: TRBJ2-3; CDR3 DNA: TGCGCCAGCGGGAGACTAGCGGGGTCCACAGATACGCAGTATTTT; CDR3 protein: CASGRLAGSTDTQYF
clone size: few; CDR3 length: 12; V gene: TRBV5-4; D gene: .; J gene: TRBJ2-3; CDR3 DNA: TGTGCCAGCAGCTCCACGGACTATTGGCAGTATTTT; CDR3 protein: CASSSTDYWQYF
clone size: .; CDR3 length: 17; V gene: TRBV5-1; D gene: TRBD2; J gene: TRBJ2-4; CDR3 DNA: TGCGCCAGCAGCTTGGTCCTAGCGGGGGGTCCCCAAAACATTCAGTACTTC; CDR3 protein: CASSLVLAGGPQNIQYF
clone size: .; CDR3 length: 15; V gene: TRBV5-6; D gene: TRBD1; J gene: TRBJ1-2; CDR3 DNA: TGTGCCAGCAGCTTGTTTACAGGGGGCCCCTATGGCTACACCTTC; CDR3 protein: CASSLFTGGPYGYTF
clone size: .; CDR3 length: 15; V gene: TRBV6-5; D gene: TRBD1; J gene: TRBJ1-2; CDR3 DNA: TGTGCCAGCAGGAACCTGGGACAGGATAACTATGGCTACACCTTC; CDR3 protein: CASRNLGQDNYGYTF
clone size: .; CDR3 length: 14; V gene: TRBV7-8; D gene: TRBD1; J gene: TRBJ2-1; CDR3 DNA: TGTGCCAGCAGCTTAACAGGGGCCCGCGGTGAGCAGTTCTTC; CDR3 protein: CASSLTGARGEQFF
clone size: .; CDR3 length: 12; V gene: TRBV28; D gene: .; J gene: TRBJ1-5; CDR3 DNA: TGTGCCAGCAGTCTCCGAGCGTCACCCCAGCATTTT; CDR3 protein: CASSLRASPQHF
clone size: .; CDR3 length: 16; V gene: TRBV19; D gene: TRBD2; J gene: TRBJ2-3; CDR3 DNA: TGTGCCAGTAGTAAGGAGGGGACTAGCCTCACAAATACGCAGTATTTT; CDR3 protein: CASSKEGTSLTNTQYF
clone size: .; CDR3 length: 15; V gene: TRBV7-9; D gene: TRBD1; J gene: TRBJ2-1; CDR3 DNA: TGTGCCAGCAGCTTAGCAGGGGGCCTGTCCAATGAGCAGTTCTTC; CDR3 protein: CASSLAGGLSNEQFF
clone size: few; CDR3 length: 14; V gene: TRBV6-5; D gene: .; J gene: TRBJ2-7; CDR3 DNA: TGTGCCAGCAGTGACCGGCCGAGGGCTTACGAGCAGTACTTC; CDR3 protein: CASSDRPRAYEQYF
clone size: .; CDR3 length: 14; V gene: TRBV2; D gene: TRBD1; J gene: TRBJ1-4; CDR3 DNA: TGTGCCAGCAGTCGGACAGGGGGTTATGAAAAACTGTTTTTT; CDR3 protein: CASSRTGGYEKLFF
clone size: few; CDR3 length: 15; V gene: TRBV6-6; D gene: .; J gene: TRBJ1-6; CDR3 DNA: TGTGCCAGCAGATCATGGGGGGGTGAAAATTCACCCCTCCACTTT; CDR3 protein: CASRSWGGENSPLHF
clone size: few; CDR3 length: 12; V gene: TRBV27; D gene: .; J gene: TRBJ2-3; CDR3 DNA: TGTGCCAGCAGTCGTCCAGGGGATACGCAGTATTTT; CDR3 protein: CASSRPGDTQYF
clone size: few; CDR3 length: 17; V gene: TRBV7-6; D gene: TRBD2; J gene: TRBJ2-3; CDR3 DNA: TGTGCCAGCAGCTCCTCCTGGGCTAGCGGAAAGACAGATACGCAGTATTTT; CDR3 protein: CASSSSWASGKTDTQYF
clone size: .; CDR3 length: 16; V gene: TRBV28; D gene: .; J gene: TRBJ2-2; CDR3 DNA: TGTGCCAGCATGGGCAACATGGGGGGAGCTACCGGGGAGCTGTTTTTT; CDR3 protein: CASMGNMGGATGELFF
clone size: .; CDR3 length: 15; V gene: TRBV4-1; D gene: .; J gene: TRBJ2-3; CDR3 DNA: TGCGCCAGCAGCCGACCGGACAGTTGGACAGATACGCAGTATTTT; CDR3 protein: CASSRPDSWTDTQYF
clone size: .; CDR3 length: 14; V gene: TRBV9; D gene: .; J gene: TRBJ2-7; CDR3 DNA: TGCGCCAGACAAGACTTATTTAAGATCTACGAGCAGTACTTC; CDR3 protein: CARQDLFKIYEQYF
clone size: .; CDR3 length: 14; V gene: TRBV4-2; D gene: .; J gene: TRBJ2-7; CDR3 DNA: TGTGCCAGCAGCCCGACTACCCGTTCGTACGAGCAGTACTTC; CDR3 protein: CASSPTTRSYEQYF
clone size: .; CDR3 length: 14; V gene: TRBV12-5; D gene: .; J gene: TRBJ2-2; CDR3 DNA: TGTGCTAGCGCAGGGGCCCCGAACACCGGGGAGCTGTTTTTT; CDR3 protein: CASAGAPNTGELFF
clone size: .; CDR3 length: 15; V gene: TRBV4-1; D gene: .; J gene: TRBJ2-7; CDR3 DNA: TGCGCCAGCAGCCGAGACTCCGGGACACACTACGAGCAGTACTTC; CDR3 protein: CASSRDSGTHYEQYF
clone size: .; CDR3 length: 14; V gene: TRBV5-4; D gene: TRBD1; J gene: TRBJ1-6; CDR3 DNA: TGTGCCAGCACCCCGGAACAGGGGGCTTCACCCCTCCACTTT; CDR3 protein: CASTPEQGASPLHF
clone size: .; CDR3 length: 12; V gene: TRBV10-3; D gene: .; J gene: TRBJ2-7; CDR3 DNA: TGTGCCATCAGTGCCGGGGGCTACGAGCAGTACTTC; CDR3 protein: CAISAGGYEQYF
clone size: few; CDR3 length: 13; V gene: TRBV9; D gene: .; J gene: TRBJ1-5; CDR3 DNA: TGTGCCAGCAGCAGTTACGAGGGTCAGCCCCAGCATTTT; CDR3 protein: CASSSYEGQPQHF
clone size: .; CDR3 length: 16; V gene: TRBV5-1; D gene: TRBD1; J gene: TRBJ2-1; CDR3 DNA: TGCGCCAGCAGCTTGGCCGGGACAGGATCCTACAATGAGCAGTTCTTC; CDR3 protein: CASSLAGTGSYNEQFF
clone size: few; CDR3 length: 15; V gene: TRBV4-3; D gene: .; J gene: TRBJ1-2; CDR3 DNA: TGCGCCAGCAGCCAAGAGGACAGTGCCTTCTATGGCTACACCTTC; CDR3 protein: CASSQEDSAFYGYTF
clone size: .; CDR3 length: 17; V gene: TRBV28; D gene: .; J gene: TRBJ2-1; CDR3 DNA: TGTGCCAGCAGTCTCTCGGGGCGGGCGGGAATATACAATGAGCAGTTCTTC; CDR3 protein: CASSLSGRAGIYNEQFF
clone size: few; CDR3 length: 16; V gene: TRBV6-1; D gene: TRBD2; J gene: TRBJ2-4; CDR3 DNA: TGTGCCAGCAGTGAACTACTAGCGGGAGCCAAAAACATTCAGTACTTC; CDR3 protein: CASSELLAGAKNIQYF
clone size: few; CDR3 length: 16; V gene: TRBV5-1; D gene: .; J gene: TRBJ2-2; CDR3 DNA: TGCGCCAGCAGCTTGGTATGGCAGGGCCCCACCGGGGAGCTGTTTTTT; CDR3 protein: CASSLVWQGPTGELFF
clone size: .; CDR3 length: 14; V gene: TRBV2; D gene: .; J gene: TRBJ2-1; CDR3 DNA: TGTGCCAGCAGTGGGGACTTTCGCCCCAATGAGCAGTTCTTC; CDR3 protein: CASSGDFRPNEQFF
clone size: few; CDR3 length: 17; V gene: TRBV4-3; D gene: TRBD1; J gene: TRBJ1-5; CDR3 DNA: TGCGCCAGCAGCCAACCAATGGACAGGGGCATGCGTCAGCCCCAGCATTTT; CDR3 protein: CASSQPMDRGMRQPQHF
clone size: .; CDR3 length: 15; V gene: TRBV10-3; D gene: TRBD1; J gene: TRBJ1-1; CDR3 DNA: TGTGCCATCAGTGAGAGGGGACAGTACTACACTGAAGCTTTCTTT; CDR3 protein: CAISERGQYYTEAFF
clone size: .; CDR3 length: 12; V gene: TRBV2; D gene: TRBD2; J gene: TRBJ2-7; CDR3 DNA: TGTGCCAGCAGGTTGGGGGGGGGCGAGCAGTACTTC; CDR3 protein: CASRLGGGEQYF
clone size: .; CDR3 length: 17; V gene: TRBV7-9; D gene: .; J gene: TRBJ1-1; CDR3 DNA: TGTGCCAGCAGCTTACCAACAGGGTCCCCCATGAACACTGAAGCTTTCTTT; CDR3 protein: CASSLPTGSPMNTEAFF
clone size: few; CDR3 length: 12; V gene: TRBV5-4; D gene: .; J gene: TRBJ1-2; CDR3 DNA: TGTGCCAGCAGCCGCGAGTTTAATGGCTACACCTTC; CDR3 protein: CASSREFNGYTF
clone size: .; CDR3 length: 15; V gene: TRBV4-1; D gene: .; J gene: TRBJ1-2; CDR3 DNA: TGCGCCAGCAGCCAAGATCGTACGACAGTCTATGGCTACACCTTC; CDR3 protein: CASSQDRTTVYGYTF
clone size: few; CDR3 length: 13; V gene: TRBV27; D gene: .; J gene: TRBJ2-3; CDR3 DNA: TGTGCCAGCAGTCGGGGGTTCACAGATACGCAGTATTTT; CDR3 protein: CASSRGFTDTQYF
clone size: .; CDR3 length: 15; V gene: TRBV13; D gene: .; J gene: TRBJ2-7; CDR3 DNA: TGTGCCAGCAGCGCGGCCCGACAGGGAGGTAACGAGCAGTACTTC; CDR3 protein: CASSAARQGGNEQYF